Below are 30 T cell receptor beta chains sequenced from a single sample in a study of blood T cell repertoires in COVID-19. Produced via immunoSEQ multiplex PCR; TCRdb's table is partial and in-frame only. The data show about 190,000 clones, about three quarters seen once. The sequenced sample consisted of peripheral blood. The receptors originated from a woman older than 75 with active or convalescent COVID-19.

The chain combines TRBV5-4 with TRBJ1-2; D perhaps matches TRBD1 (6 bases). This CDR3 region has 13 residues. V was cut by 4 bases and J by 7 bases, with 14 bases left in between. The germline gives CDR1 SGHNT, CDR2 YYREEE (reference sequence). CDR3 protein: CASSVDRIGGYTF. In DNA form, the CDR3 reads TGTGCCAGCAGCGTAGACAGGATAGGTGGCTACACCTTC.

The genes are TRBV28 and TRBJ1-3; no clear D gene. V lost 5 bases and J lost 5, with 16 bases in between. This CDR3 has 15 residues. Germline CDR1 reads MDHEN; CDR2 reads SYDVKM. DNA of the CDR3: TGTGCCAGCAGTCCCCCCGCTTCCCACAGAAACACCATATATTTT. Translated, it gives CASSPPASHRNTIYF.

This rearrangement joins TRBV4-2 to TRBJ2-2, with 9 positions matching TRBD2. Trimming removed 4 bases from V and 1 base from J; junction bases left unmatched: 7. This CDR3 contains 17 residues. Germline lookup yields CDR1 LGHNA and CDR2 YNFKEQ. The chain's CDR3 is CASSRDSGGLNTGELFF. DNA for the CDR3: TGTGCCAGCAGCCGAGATAGCGGGGGCCTGAACACCGGGGAGCTGTTTTTT.

V is TRBV12-3 or TRBV12-4 and J is TRBJ1-2; D remains unclear. CDR3 length: 13 residues. V lost 1 base and J lost 8, with 11 bases in between. The CDR3 sequence is CASSLDTRGGYTF. In DNA form, the CDR3 reads TGTGCCAGCAGTTTAGACACTCGGGGAGGCTACACCTTC.

The rearrangement links TRBV28 to TRBJ1-1; D is unclear. CDR1 is MDHEN, CDR2 SYDVKM, per germline. Trimming cost V 2 bases and J 0 bases, with 10 bases left between them. The CDR3 sequence is 15 residues long. CDR3 sequence: CASSLRGLMNTEAFF. The CDR3 DNA sequence: TGTGCCAGCAGTTTACGCGGCTTAATGAACACTGAAGCTTTCTTT.

Remarks on this clone: Other DNA sequences from this sample encode an identical CDR3 as well. The chain has TRBV5-1 and TRBJ2-3, with 12 bases aligning to TRBD2. Germline values: CDR1 SGHRS, CDR2 YFSETQ. With V trimmed by 0 bases and J by 3 bases, 5 bases remained unmatched. The CDR3 is 17 residues long. The CDR3 DNA reads as TGCGCCAGCAGCTTGGTTCCTAGCGGGGGGGGAACAGATACGCAGTATTTT. Protein product: CASSLVPSGGGTDTQYF.

The count of this clone is one. V and J are TRBV4-3 and TRBJ1-1; possibly TRBD1 for D (6 bases). CDR3 size: 15 residues. The ends were cut back, 4 bases at V and 1 base at J, with 13 bases in the middle. Germline V CDR1 and CDR2: LGHNA, YSLEER. The CDR3 nucleotides are TGCGCCAGCAGCCCACTGGGGGCCTGGAACACTGAAGCTTTCTTT. Its protein product is CASSPLGAWNTEAFF.

CDR3 in amino acids: CASSPGGATGPHNEQFF. The CDR3, as DNA: TGCGCCAGCAGCCCGGGTGGGGCGACAGGCCCGCACAATGAGCAGTTCTTC. This chain connects TRBV5-1 to TRBJ2-1; possibly TRBD1 for D (6 bases). This CDR3 is 17 amino acids long. Trimming pared 4 bases from V and 5 bases from J, leaving 22 bases between. CDR1 and CDR2 from the germline V gene are SGHRS and YFSETQ. The whole variable domain, remainder taken from reference TRBV5-1 and TRBJ2-1, is KAGVTQTPRYLIKTRGQQVTLSCSPISGHRSVSWYQQTPGQGLQFLFEYFSETQRNKGNFPGRFSGRQFSNSRSEMNVSTLELGDSALYLCASSPGGATGPHNEQFFGPGTRLTVL.

V usage is TRBV21-1 and J usage is TRBJ1-1; the table's D call of TRBD1 was not tested on the DNA. TRBV21-1 has pseudogene status. The CDR3 has 16 amino acids. The chain's CDR3 is CASSKEGPRRGTEAFF. The CDR3 nucleotides read TGTGCCAGCAGCAAAGAAGGGCCCCGAAGGGGCACTGAAGCTTTCTTT.

The genes are TRBV5-1 and TRBJ2-2, with 7 nucleotides matching TRBD2. The germline V gene encodes CDR1 SGHRS and CDR2 YFSETQ. The CDR3 has 16 amino acids. V lost 0 bases and J lost 2; bases outside the gene matches: 4. CDR3 sequence reads: CASSLVVAGNTGELFF. CDR3 sequence (DNA): TGCGCCAGCAGCTTGGTTGTAGCGGGCAACACCGGGGAGCTGTTTTTT.

The rearrangement uses TRBV28 and TRBJ1-2; no clear D. Germline lookup yields CDR1 MDHEN and CDR2 SYDVKM. The CDR3 is made up of 14 amino acids. V lost 7 bases, J lost 5 bases, and 17 bases lay in between. Written as DNA, the CDR3 is TGTGCCAGCATTCCTCATCCATACATATATGGCTACACCTTC. Its protein is CASIPHPYIYGYTF.

This clone turned up a few times. The chain combines TRBV5-1 with TRBJ1-4; 9 bases map to TRBD1. The V gene's germline CDR1 is SGHRS and CDR2 YFSETQ. V was clipped by 5 bases and J by 6 bases; unmatched bases: 5. The CDR3 has 14 residues. This chain's CDR3 is CASRPTGGYEKLFF. CDR3 DNA sequence: TGCGCCAGCAGGCCGACAGGGGGTTATGAAAAACTGTTTTTT.

This sequence joins TRBV5-1 and TRBJ1-2, with 8 bases lining up with TRBD1. The CDR3 is made up of 15 amino acids. CDR1 and CDR2 from the germline V gene are SGHRS and YFSETQ. J gave up 4 bases and V 4 bases, and 9 bases lay outside the gene matches. For the CDR3, the DNA is TGCGCCAGCAGCCCGAGGACAGGGTCAGGCTATGGCTACACCTTC. Protein product: CASSPRTGSGYGYTF.

This chain links TRBV29-1 with TRBJ2-3; a possible D gene is TRBD2 (6 bases). V was cut by 3 bases and J by 2 bases, with 12 bases left in between. CDR1 and CDR2 from the germline V gene are SQVTM and ANQGSEA. CDR3 length: 14 amino acids. Here the CDR3 reads CSVDGGTFTDTQYF. In nucleotides, the CDR3 is TGCAGCGTTGATGGCGGGACCTTCACAGATACGCAGTATTTT.

The V call is TRBV5-8, the J call TRBJ2-1; D possibly corresponds to TRBD1 (5 bases). The V end lost 2 bases, the J end lost 7 bases, and 19 bases lay between the germline ends. The CDR3 is made up of 16 amino acids. CDR1 is SGHTS, CDR2 YDEGEE, per germline. The CDR3 here is CASSFSWGAVGNEQFF. CDR3 DNA: TGTGCCAGCAGCTTTTCTTGGGGCGCGGTAGGAAATGAGCAGTTCTTC.

The V call is TRBV2, the J call TRBJ2-2, with D possibly matching TRBD1 (6 bases). The CDR3 is made up of 16 amino acids. Trimming pared 6 bases from V and 1 base from J, leaving 15 bases between. Germline CDR1 and CDR2: SNHLY and FYNNEI. DNA of the CDR3: TGTGCCAGCAGCCAGCGGAGGACAGAGAACACCGGGGAGCTGTTTTTT. Translating it yields CASSQRRTENTGELFF.

The chain employs TRBV6-5 and TRBJ1-1; 8 bases are a match to TRBD1. Germline values: CDR1 MNHEY, CDR2 SVGAGI. The CDR3 is 14 amino acids. The junction had 9 bases not matched to a gene; V was cut back by 6 bases and J by 6 bases. CDR3 residues: CASRRTGILPEAFF. The CDR3 bases are TGTGCCAGCAGGCGGACAGGGATACTCCCTGAAGCTTTCTTT.

The CDR3 sequence is CASSARQGDGYTF. The CDR3 region has the DNA TGTGCCAGCAGTGCCCGACAGGGAGATGGCTACACCTTC. The gene calls are TRBV2 and TRBJ1-2; TRBD1 aligns across 7 bases. The CDR3 length is 13 residues. The V gene end was trimmed by 4 bases and the J gene end by 6 bases; junction bases not matched to a gene: 5. CDR1 and CDR2 (germline): SNHLY, FYNNEI.

V is TRBV6-2 or TRBV6-3 and J is TRBJ2-7; 7 bases map to TRBD1. The V segment lost 6 bases and the J segment 7 bases; nucleotides outside the gene matches: 21. CDR3 size: 17 residues. Germline V gene sequence: CDR1 MNHEY, CDR2 SVGEGT. The CDR3: CASSRDRGPAGPSEQYF. The DNA of the CDR3 is TGTGCCAGCAGCCGGGACAGAGGCCCCGCCGGGCCTAGTGAGCAGTACTTC.

The chain is built from TRBV5-1 and TRBJ1-4; D is perhaps TRBD1 (5 bases). Trimming cost V 6 bases and J 3 bases, with 9 bases left between them. CDR3 length equals 13 residues. Germline V gives CDR1 SGHRS, CDR2 YFSETQ. This CDR3 reads CASTDSPNEKLFF. The CDR3 DNA reads TGCGCCAGCACAGACAGCCCTAATGAAAAACTGTTTTTT.

This clone was counted once. The genes are TRBV19 and TRBJ1-5; TRBD1 agrees at 9 bases. V lost 9 bases, J lost 4 bases, and 4 bases stayed unmatched. The germline V gene encodes CDR1 LNHDA and CDR2 SQIVND (reference sequence). The CDR3 length is 13 residues. The CDR3 region is CASTGQGNQPQHF. The CDR3, as DNA: TGTGCCAGCACGGGACAGGGTAATCAGCCCCAGCATTTT.

This sequence joins TRBV18 and TRBJ1-4; D is uncertain. Trimming left V 5 bases short and J 0 bases short, with 10 bases between. Germline V gene lookup returns CDR1 KGHSH and CDR2 LQKENI. The CDR3 runs 15 residues. This CDR3 reads CASSTDIATNEKLFF. CDR3 DNA sequence: TGTGCCAGCTCAACTGACATTGCAACTAATGAAAAACTGTTTTTT.

V and J are TRBV10-3 and TRBJ1-2; D is unresolved. Per the germline V gene, CDR1 is ENHRY and CDR2 is SYGVKD. This CDR3 region has 12 residues. Trimming removed 5 bases from V and 2 bases from J, with 6 bases in between. The DNA for the CDR3 is TGTGCCATCAGTACTCCGAACTATGGCTACACCTTC. Translation: CAISTPNYGYTF.

This clone was detected only once. This chain links TRBV4-1 with TRBJ2-1, with 12 bases matching TRBD2. V gave up 5 bases and J gave up 6 bases; unmatched junction bases: 11. This CDR3 comprises 17 residues. Germline V gene sequence: CDR1 MGHRA, CDR2 YSYEKL. This CDR3 reads CASSSTSGGSSSNEQFF. For the CDR3, the DNA is TGCGCCAGCAGCTCCACTAGCGGGGGGTCCTCCAGCAATGAGCAGTTCTTC.

The chain employs TRBV9 and TRBJ2-3, with D possibly TRBD2 on 5 matching bases. This CDR3 spans 16 amino acids. Germline V CDR1 and CDR2: SGDLS, YYNGEE. V dropped 0 bases and J dropped 0 bases, with 11 bases sitting between them. The chain's CDR3 is CASSVVGTGSTDTQYF. The CDR3 DNA reads TGTGCCAGCAGCGTAGTGGGTACGGGGAGCACAGATACGCAGTATTTT.

This clone appeared a few times. The sample has other DNA sequences that encode this CDR3 too. The chain uses TRBV28 and TRBJ1-4; 8 bases agree with TRBD1. Per the germline V gene, CDR1 is MDHEN and CDR2 is SYDVKM. This CDR3 is 14 amino acids long. The V segment lost 9 bases and the J segment 4 bases; nucleotides outside the gene matches: 7. CDR3 sequence: CASNRGVVNEKLFF. As DNA, the CDR3 is TGTGCCAGTAACAGGGGGGTAGTTAATGAAAAACTGTTTTTT. Full variable domain (rest looked up from reference TRBV28 and TRBJ1-4): DVKVTQSSRYLVKRTGEKVFLECVQDMDHENMFWYRQDPGLGLRLIYFSYDVKMKEKGDIPEGYSVSREKKERFSLILESASTNQTSMYLCASNRGVVNEKLFFGSGTQLSVL.

This clone was recorded only once. CDR3: CASSESGVTYEQYF. The CDR3 DNA follows: TGTGCCAGCAGCGAGTCAGGGGTTACCTACGAGCAGTACTTC. The chain combines TRBV9 with TRBJ2-7, with TRBD1 as a possible D gene (6 bases). There are 14 residues in the CDR3. Trimming took off 3 bases at V and 2 bases at J, with 12 bases between the two ends. CDR1 and CDR2 (germline): SGDLS, YYNGEE.

The CDR3 DNA sequence: TGTGCCAGCTCACCGTTCGCAGGGGGGAGCACAGATACGCAGTATTTT. Its protein is CASSPFAGGSTDTQYF. This sequence joins TRBV18 and TRBJ2-3, with a possible D match to TRBD1 (7 bases). V was clipped by 3 bases and J by 0 bases, with 13 bases between them. CDR1 KGHSH and CDR2 LQKENI come from the germline V gene. CDR3 length: 16 amino acids.

The table lists this clone with a count of one. The chain has TRBV2 and TRBJ2-7; TRBD2 is a possible D gene (5 bases). The CDR3 totals 14 residues. The germline V and J ends were trimmed by 5 bases and 1 base, with 12 bases remaining between them. Germline assignment: CDR1 SNHLY and CDR2 FYNNEI. The CDR3 region is CASSLGEASYEQYF. CDR3 DNA: TGTGCCAGCAGTTTGGGAGAAGCTTCCTACGAGCAGTACTTC.

The chain uses TRBV7-8 and TRBJ1-6; 11 nucleotides align to TRBD1. V shed 5 bases and J 5 bases; nucleotides not matched to a gene: 5. The CDR3 is made up of 16 amino acids. Per the germline V gene, CDR1 is SGHVS and CDR2 is FQNEAQ. The CDR3 is CASSTGQGAHNSPLHF. Written as DNA, the CDR3 is TGTGCCAGCAGCACCGGACAGGGGGCCCATAATTCACCCCTCCACTTT.